The sequence of this T cell receptor (beta chain) was determined in a study of PD-L1 blockade in urothelial cancer. V lost 2 bases and J 5 bases, leaving 13 bases between the germline ends. The CDR3 is 14 residues long. CDR1 and CDR2 (germline): SGHRS, YFSETQ. Profiled with immunoSEQ multiplex PCR; TCRdb holds only in-frame clones, not every one. Of approximately 14,000 clones listed, roughly 90% were seen once; the top ten hold over 12%. V and J are TRBV5-1 and TRBJ1-1; D might be TRBD1 (5 bases). The sample was PBMCs, taken around atezolizumab (anti-PD-L1) treatment. The receptor's source is a man aged 65 to 85 with urothelial cancer. The CDR3 DNA is TGCGCCAGCAGCTTTGACGGGGGAAGAACTGAAGCTTTCTTT. Translated, it gives CASSFDGGRTEAFF.